One sample yielded the 18 T cell receptor beta chains listed below, sequenced in a study of cytomegalovirus exposure and HLA in healthy donors. PCR employed 60 Vbeta and 13 Jbeta primers. Using immunoSEQ multiplex PCR, the repertoire was profiled, and TCRdb retains in-frame clones only, with some absent. The repertoire table contains approximately 76,000 clones. Sequenced input: PBMCs. Receptors originate from a man younger than 35 in good health and CMV-seropositive.

V gene TRBV6-5 combines with J gene TRBJ1-5, with D perhaps TRBD1 (6 bases). Germline V lookup: CDR1 MNHEY, CDR2 SVGAGI. V lost 5 bases to trimming and J lost 5 bases, with 16 bases between them. This CDR3 region has 15 residues. This CDR3 is CASSARLDSYQPQHF. The CDR3 DNA reads TGTGCCAGCAGTGCACGCCTGGACAGTTATCAGCCCCAGCATTTT.

The chain couples TRBV30 to TRBJ1-2; the match to TRBD1 covers 8 bases. Germline CDR1 reads GTSNPN; CDR2 reads SVGIG (reference sequence). The V segment lost 2 bases and the J segment 4 bases; nucleotides outside the gene matches: 3. This CDR3 comprises 13 residues. CDR3 DNA: TGTGCCTGGAGTACGGACAGGGCCTATGGCTACACCTTC. Translation: CAWSTDRAYGYTF.

The CDR3 DNA follows: TGTGCCAGCAGCTCTTCTGTCCCGGGACAGGGGTCTGGGGCCAACGTCCTGACTTTC. Its translation: CASSSSVPGQGSGANVLTF. This chain links TRBV7-9 with TRBJ2-6; 10 bases match TRBD1. The CDR3 runs 19 residues. After removal of 4 bases from V and 1 base from J, the junction contained 10 bases not matched to a gene. The germline V gene has CDR1 SEHNR and CDR2 FQNEAQ (reference sequence).

The J gene is TRBJ2-7, the V gene TRBV5-1, with a tentative D call TRBD2 (7 bases). This CDR3 has 14 residues. V gave up 3 bases and J gave up 5 bases, with 15 bases separating them. Germline V gives CDR1 SGHRS, CDR2 YFSETQ. CDR3 DNA sequence: TGCGCCAGCAGCTGGTGGGAGGGGGGACACGAGCAGTACTTC. This codes for CASSWWEGGHEQYF.

The chain couples TRBV5-1 to TRBJ1-1, with D possibly TRBD1 on 5 matching bases. Between the trimmed V and J ends, which lost 0 bases and 2 bases, there was a span of 11 bases. Germline-derived CDR1 and CDR2 are SGHRS and YFSETQ. This CDR3 comprises 15 residues. Here the CDR3 reads CASSLARGANTEAFF. The CDR3 nucleotides read TGCGCCAGCAGCTTGGCTAGGGGCGCAAACACTGAAGCTTTCTTT. Combining the CDR3 with reference TRBV5-1 and TRBJ1-1 gives the whole variable domain KAGVTQTPRYLIKTRGQQVTLSCSPISGHRSVSWYQQTPGQGLQFLFEYFSETQRNKGNFPGRFSGRQFSNSRSEMNVSTLELGDSALYLCASSLARGANTEAFFGQGTRLTVV.

The chain joins TRBV5-1 to TRBJ2-7; 8 nucleotides align to TRBD2. V shed 2 bases and J 7 bases; nucleotides not matched to a gene: 5. CDR3 length: 13 residues. Germline V lookup: CDR1 SGHRS, CDR2 YFSETQ. In nucleotides, the CDR3 is TGCGCCAGCAGCTTTCAGCGGGAGAGGGAGCAGTACTTC. Translated: CASSFQREREQYF.

The V gene is TRBV2, the J gene TRBJ2-5; maybe TRBD2 (6 bases). The assigned J gene may be wrong: the sequence end matches TRBJ2-7 better. Germline CDR1 reads SNHLY; CDR2 reads FYNNEI. The CDR3 runs 13 residues. CDR3 protein: CASSAALASEQYF. The CDR3 coding sequence is TGTGCCAGCAGCGCGGCCCTAGCGTCCGAGCAGTACTTC.

The rearrangement joins TRBV28 to TRBJ1-4; the match to TRBD1 covers 7 bases. V lost 5 bases to trimming and J lost 0 bases; unmatched junction nucleotides: 12. The CDR3 covers 18 residues. Per germline, CDR1 MDHEN and CDR2 SYDVKM. In nucleotides, the CDR3 is TGTGCCAGCAGTCTCTACAGGGGTCGGCTTGCAACTAATGAAAAACTGTTTTTT. Translation: CASSLYRGRLATNEKLFF.

The V and J genes are TRBV28 and TRBJ1-2, with 8 bases lining up with TRBD1. Germline V CDR1 and CDR2: MDHEN, SYDVKM. With 7 bases clipped from V and 8 bases from J, the junction kept 9 bases outside the gene matches. The CDR3 has 13 residues. CDR3 protein: CASKFQGARGYTF. The CDR3 DNA reads as TGTGCCAGCAAATTTCAGGGGGCGCGAGGCTACACCTTC.

The genes are TRBV19 and TRBJ1-1, with D perhaps TRBD1 (5 bases). Germline lookup yields CDR1 LNHDA and CDR2 SQIVND (reference sequence). V dropped 5 bases and J dropped 3 bases, with 10 bases sitting between them. This CDR3 spans 13 amino acids. The CDR3 bases are TGTGCCAGTAGTTGGGGCCCTTACACTGAAGCTTTCTTT. As protein: CASSWGPYTEAFF.

The rearrangement joins TRBV11-2 to TRBJ2-1; 10 bases map to TRBD2. This CDR3 spans 15 amino acids. Germline CDR1 SGHAT, CDR2 FQNNGV. The J segment lost 8 bases and the V segment lost 0 bases, leaving 4 bases of the junction unmatched. CDR3 DNA: TGTGCCAGCAGCTTAGAAGCGGGAGGGCCCTATGAGCAGTTCTTC. Translation gives CASSLEAGGPYEQFF.

The chain uses TRBV7-7 and TRBJ2-7; tentatively, D is TRBD1 (7 bases). The ends were cut back, 5 bases at V and 5 bases at J, with 16 bases in the middle. CDR1 and CDR2 (germline): SSHAT, FNYEAQ (reference sequence). There are 14 residues in the CDR3. CDR3 in amino acids: CASSPAGGYHEQYF. CDR3 nucleotide sequence: TGTGCCAGCAGCCCCGCAGGGGGGTACCACGAGCAGTACTTC.

J is TRBJ2-5 and V is TRBV18; no definite D call. With 3 bases removed from V and 1 base from J, the gap between germline ends came to 12 bases. CDR3 size: 15 residues. CDR1 is KGHSH, CDR2 LQKENI, per germline. In DNA, the CDR3 is TGTGCCAGCTCACCGACCAGTAACAGCCAAGAGACCCAGTACTTC. This encodes CASSPTSNSQETQYF.

The rearrangement joins TRBV9 to TRBJ1-5; tentative D call: TRBD1 (6 bases). The CDR3 runs to 14 residues. V was cut by 3 bases and J by 7 bases, with 14 bases left in between. Germline V gene data show CDR1 as SGDLS and CDR2 as YYNGEE. CDR3 DNA: TGTGCCAGCAGCGCGTATGGGACACCCCAGCCCCAGCATTTT. Protein sequence: CASSAYGTPQPQHF.

J is TRBJ2-2 and V is TRBV11-2; possible D gene TRBD1, 6 bases. This CDR3 has 15 amino acids. CDR1 is SGHAT, CDR2 FQNNGV, per germline. V lost 4 bases and J 6 bases, leaving 15 bases between the germline ends. CDR3 DNA: TGTGCCAGCAGCTATTTTATACAGGGCGCCGGGGAGCTGTTTTTT. It translates to CASSYFIQGAGELFF.

This chain connects TRBV27 to TRBJ1-1; the match to TRBD1 covers 7 bases. After removal of 4 bases from V and 1 base from J, the junction contained 6 bases not matched to a gene. The CDR3 sequence is 15 residues long. Per germline, CDR1 MNHEY and CDR2 SMNVEV (reference sequence). The CDR3 reads CASSYNRGTNTEAFF. CDR3 nucleotide sequence: TGTGCCAGCAGTTACAACAGGGGAACGAACACTGAAGCTTTCTTT.

The chain recombines TRBV29-1 with TRBJ2-2, with 7 positions matching TRBD1. The germline gives CDR1 SQVTM, CDR2 ANQGSEA. The CDR3 spans 14 residues. Trimming took 4 bases from V and 7 from J; bases not matched to a gene: 9. In nucleotides, the CDR3 is TGCAGCGTTGTAGAGACAGGGATCAACGGGGAGCTGTTTTTT. Protein: CSVVETGINGELFF.

The genes are TRBV5-1 and TRBJ2-5; a weak D match, TRBD2 (7 bases). This CDR3 is 15 amino acids long. The germline gives CDR1 SGHRS, CDR2 YFSETQ. Trimming left V 4 bases short and J 4 bases short, with 17 bases between. The DNA of the CDR3 is TGCGCCAGCAGCGGGGGGGGCAGCTATGGAGAGACCCAGTACTTC. The encoded protein is CASSGGGSYGETQYF.